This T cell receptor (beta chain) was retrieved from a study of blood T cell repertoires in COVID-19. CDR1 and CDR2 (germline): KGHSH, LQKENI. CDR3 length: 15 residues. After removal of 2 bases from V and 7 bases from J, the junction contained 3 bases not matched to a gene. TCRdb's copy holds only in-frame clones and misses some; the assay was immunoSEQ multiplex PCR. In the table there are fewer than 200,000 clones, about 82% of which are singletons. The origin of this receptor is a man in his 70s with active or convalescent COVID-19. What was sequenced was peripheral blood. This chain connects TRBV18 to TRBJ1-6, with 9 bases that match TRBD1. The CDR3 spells CASSPETGGNSPLHF. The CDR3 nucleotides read TGTGCCAGCTCACCAGAGACAGGGGGAAATTCACCCCTCCACTTT.